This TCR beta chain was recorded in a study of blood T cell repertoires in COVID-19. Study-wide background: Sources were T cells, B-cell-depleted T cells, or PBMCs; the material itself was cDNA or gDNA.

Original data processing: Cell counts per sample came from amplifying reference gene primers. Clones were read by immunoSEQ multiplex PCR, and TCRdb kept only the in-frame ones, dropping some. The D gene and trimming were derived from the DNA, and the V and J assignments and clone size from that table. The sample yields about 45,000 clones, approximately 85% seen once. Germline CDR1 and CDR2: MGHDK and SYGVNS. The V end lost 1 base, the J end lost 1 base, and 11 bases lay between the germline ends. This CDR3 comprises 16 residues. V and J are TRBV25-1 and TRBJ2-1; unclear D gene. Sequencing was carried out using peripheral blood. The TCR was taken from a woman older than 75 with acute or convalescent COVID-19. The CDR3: CASSESKGGSYNEQFF. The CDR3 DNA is TGTGCCAGCAGTGAATCCAAAGGCGGATCCTACAATGAGCAGTTCTTC. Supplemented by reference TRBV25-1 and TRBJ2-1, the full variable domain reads EADIYQTPRYLVIGTGKKITLECSQTMGHDKMYWYQQDPGMELHLIHYSYGVNSTEKGDLSSESTVSRIRTEHFPLTLESARPSHTSQYLCASSESKGGSYNEQFFGPGTRLTVL.